This TCR beta chain was observed in a study of T cells in Graves' hyperthyroidism and ophthalmopathy. The germline gives CDR1 SEHNR, CDR2 FQNEAQ (reference sequence). Trimming left V 1 base short and J 7 bases short, with 11 bases between. There are 13 residues in the CDR3. RNA transcripts gave rise to amplified TCR beta CDR3 regions. Researchers ran a first-round RT-PCR on the TCR CDR3 using the HTBI primer set. TCRdb reanalysed the multiplex PCR reads using MiXCR and keeps one entry per CDR3 protein. The data show approximately 710,000 distinct CDR3 sequences, 15% to 20% seen once. Fresh peripheral blood, roughly 9.8 ml of it, supplied the PBMCs. A few counts support this clonotype.

The receptor's source is a man aged 45 to 65 with Graves' hyperthyroidism. Input material: blood. The chain is built from TRBV7-9 and TRBJ2-7; D is undetermined. Here the CDR3 reads CASSLDLHLEQYF. The CDR3 region has the DNA TGTGCCAGCAGCTTAGACCTCCACCTGGAGCAGTACTTC. The whole variable domain, remainder taken from reference TRBV7-9 and TRBJ2-7, is DTGVSQNPRHKITKRGQNVTFRCDPISEHNRLYWYRQTLGQGPEFLTYFQNEAQLEKSRLLSDRFSAERPKGSFSTLEIQRTEQGDSAMYLCASSLDLHLEQYFGPGTRLTVT.